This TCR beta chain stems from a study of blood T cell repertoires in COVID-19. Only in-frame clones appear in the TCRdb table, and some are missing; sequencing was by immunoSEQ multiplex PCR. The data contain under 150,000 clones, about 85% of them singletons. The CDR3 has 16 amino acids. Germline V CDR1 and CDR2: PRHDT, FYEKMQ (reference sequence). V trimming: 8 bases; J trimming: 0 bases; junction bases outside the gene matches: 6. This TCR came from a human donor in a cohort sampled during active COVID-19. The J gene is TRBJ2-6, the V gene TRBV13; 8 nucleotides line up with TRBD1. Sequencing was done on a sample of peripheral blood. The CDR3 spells CASRSTGGSGANVLTF. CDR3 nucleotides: TGTGCCAGCCGTTCTACAGGGGGCTCTGGGGCCAACGTCCTGACTTTC.